The clone carrying this T cell receptor beta chain was detected a few times. The antigen is undetermined. Each donor was nominally healthy when sampled (though unrecorded immune exposures were likely). PCR involved 60 Vbeta and 13 Jbeta primers. Produced via immunoSEQ multiplex PCR; TCRdb's table is partial and in-frame only. This table has approximately 100,000 clones, about 80% appearing once. These data originate in a study of cytomegalovirus exposure and HLA in healthy donors. Whole-study findings and limits: A few chains linked to CMV were shown in vitro to be specific for CMV antigens.

The CDR3 spans 12 residues. V dropped 1 base and J dropped 8 bases, with 6 bases sitting between them. Germline values: CDR1 SGHVS, CDR2 FQNEAQ. This TCR derives from a man aged 35 to 55 in good health and CMV-seronegative. Sequenced: PBMCs. The gene calls are TRBV7-8 and TRBJ2-1; D is uncertain. The CDR3 is CASSLELHEQFF. CDR3 DNA sequence: TGTGCCAGCAGCTTAGAACTTCATGAGCAGTTCTTC.